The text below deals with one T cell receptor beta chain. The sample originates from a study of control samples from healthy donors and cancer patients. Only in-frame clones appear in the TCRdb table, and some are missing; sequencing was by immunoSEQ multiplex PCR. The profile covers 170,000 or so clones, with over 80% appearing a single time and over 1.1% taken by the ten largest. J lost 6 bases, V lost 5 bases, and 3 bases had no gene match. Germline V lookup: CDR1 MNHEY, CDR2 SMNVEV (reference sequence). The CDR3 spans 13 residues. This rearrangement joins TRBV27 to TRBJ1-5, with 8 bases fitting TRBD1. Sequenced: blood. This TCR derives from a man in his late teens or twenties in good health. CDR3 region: CASSTDRGQPQHF. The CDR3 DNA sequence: TGTGCCAGCAGTACTGACAGGGGTCAGCCCCAGCATTTT.